One sample yielded the 15 T cell receptor beta chains listed below, sequenced in a study of cytomegalovirus exposure and HLA in healthy donors. Sequencing used immunoSEQ multiplex PCR; TCRdb keeps in-frame clones, though not all of them. The table lists about 57,000 clones, just over 90% of them singletons. Source material: PBMCs. The source is a woman younger than 35 in good health and CMV-seronegative.

This sequence joins TRBV19 and TRBJ2-5, with 7 bases that match TRBD1. Germline V gene sequence: CDR1 LNHDA, CDR2 SQIVND (reference sequence). CDR3 length: 14 residues. With 8 bases clipped from V and 1 base from J, the junction kept 7 bases outside the gene matches. The CDR3 region is CASASTGVQETQYF. CDR3 in DNA: TGTGCCAGTGCATCCACAGGGGTCCAAGAGACCCAGTACTTC. Supplemented by reference TRBV19 and TRBJ2-5, the full variable domain reads DGGITQSPKYLFRKEGQNVTLSCEQNLNHDAMYWYRQDPGQGLRLIYYSQIVNDFQKGDIAEGYSVSREKKESFPLTVTSAQKNPTAFYLCASASTGVQETQYFGPGTRLLVL.

The chain carries TRBV27 and TRBJ1-5, with D possibly being TRBD1 (5 bases). Germline CDR1 is MNHEY and CDR2 is SMNVEV (reference sequence). The CDR3 covers 14 residues. V was pared by 5 bases and J by 7 bases, with 15 bases between. CDR3 DNA: TGTGCCAGCAGTCTTGCAGGGTTCGTGCAGCCCCAGCATTTT. Its protein product is CASSLAGFVQPQHF.

The chain carries TRBV7-9 and TRBJ1-4; 8 nucleotides line up with TRBD1. This CDR3 region has 12 residues. The junction had 4 bases not matched to a gene; V was cut back by 5 bases and J by 11 bases. Germline CDR1 SEHNR, CDR2 FQNEAQ (reference sequence). Written as DNA, the CDR3 is TGTGCCAGCAGCATCAGGGGGCGGAAACTGTTTTTT. It specifies CASSIRGRKLFF.

The chain recombines TRBV25-1 with TRBJ2-1; D is possibly TRBD2 (5 bases). V lost 8 bases to trimming and J lost 8 bases, with 19 bases between them. This CDR3 comprises 14 residues. Germline CDR1 and CDR2: MGHDK and SYGVNS. In DNA form, the CDR3 reads TGTGCCAGCGGGGAGTCAGTGCTTGGCGATGAGCAGTTCTTC. This sequence encodes CASGESVLGDEQFF. Looking up the rest from reference TRBV25-1 and TRBJ2-1 gives the full variable domain: EADIYQTPRYLVIGTGKKITLECSQTMGHDKMYWYQQDPGMELHLIHYSYGVNSTEKGDLSSESTVSRIRTEHFPLTLESARPSHTSQYLCASGESVLGDEQFFGPGTRLTVL.

The J gene is TRBJ2-3, the V gene TRBV5-6; 8 bases agree with TRBD2. The V gene's germline CDR1 is SGHDT and CDR2 YYEEEE. Trimming removed 1 base from V and 1 base from J; junction bases left unmatched: 2. This CDR3 is built from 15 residues. CDR3 protein: CASSLKAGGTDTQYF. Here the CDR3 DNA reads TGTGCCAGCAGCTTGAAAGCGGGGGGCACAGATACGCAGTATTTT.

The chain employs TRBV5-1 and TRBJ2-5; 8 bases are a match to TRBD1. The length of the CDR3 is 14 residues. Germline CDR1 and CDR2: SGHRS and YFSETQ. With 4 bases clipped from V and 6 bases from J, the junction kept 8 bases outside the gene matches. CDR3: CASSPGQERKTQYF. The CDR3 DNA follows: TGCGCCAGCAGCCCGGGACAGGAAAGGAAGACCCAGTACTTC.

The rearrangement links TRBV7-9 to TRBJ1-1; D is perhaps TRBD1 (5 bases). The V gene lost 6 bases and the J gene lost 3 bases, with 11 bases spanning the gap. Germline CDR1 and CDR2: SEHNR and FQNEAQ (reference sequence). The CDR3 contains 13 residues. DNA for the CDR3: TGTGCCAGCAGGATAACAGGCGACACTGAAGCTTTCTTT. Translating it yields CASRITGDTEAFF.

Only one count was recorded for this clone. The rearrangement links TRBV5-8 to TRBJ1-1; TRBD1 matches 7 bases. Germline CDR1 SGHTS, CDR2 YDEGEE. The CDR3 has 15 residues. V was pared by 0 bases and J by 3 bases, with 5 bases of the junction left unmatched. CDR3 region: CASSLGRGRDTEAFF. CDR3 nucleotides: TGTGCCAGCAGCTTGGGGAGGGGGCGGGACACTGAAGCTTTCTTT.

The rearrangement links TRBV19 to TRBJ2-1, with TRBD2 identical over 8 bases. The CDR3 has 14 amino acids. Germline V gene lookup returns CDR1 LNHDA and CDR2 SQIVND (reference sequence). V was pared by 1 base and J by 7 bases, with 3 bases of the junction left unmatched. The CDR3 region has the DNA TGTGCCAGTAGTATAGCCAGCGGGGGTAATGAGCAGTTCTTC. Translating it yields CASSIASGGNEQFF.

V gene TRBV10-2 combines with J gene TRBJ2-5; 7 bases line up with TRBD2. The CDR3 runs 13 residues. Germline V gene data show CDR1 as WSHSY and CDR2 as SAAADI. V gave up 6 bases and J gave up 1 base; unmatched junction bases: 2. The chain's CDR3 is CASRSSGQETQYF. CDR3 coding DNA: TGCGCCAGCAGGTCTAGCGGCCAAGAGACCCAGTACTTC.

V is TRBV2 and J is TRBJ2-3, with 8 bases that match TRBD1. The V segment lost 5 bases and the J segment 5 bases; nucleotides outside the gene matches: 9. Germline CDR1 is SNHLY and CDR2 is FYNNEI. CDR3 length: 15 residues. The CDR3 sequence: CASSLSGGGGDTQYF. Here the CDR3 DNA reads TGTGCCAGCAGTCTTTCAGGGGGCGGAGGAGATACGCAGTATTTT.

This clone was counted between two and nine times. The V gene is TRBV19, the J gene TRBJ2-1, with D tentatively TRBD1 (6 bases). V lost 4 bases to trimming and J lost 9 bases, with 19 bases between them. In germline, CDR1 is LNHDA, CDR2 SQIVND (reference sequence). The CDR3 has 15 amino acids. CDR3 nucleotide sequence: TGTGCCAGTAGTAGCGCTTCGGGGATACAGGGTGAGCAGTTCTTC. This encodes CASSSASGIQGEQFF.

This clone showed up just a few times. V and J are TRBV19 and TRBJ2-2; TRBD2 aligns across 12 bases. J gave up 5 bases and V 6 bases, and 4 bases lay outside the gene matches. The CDR3 runs to 15 residues. Germline CDR1 and CDR2: LNHDA and SQIVND (reference sequence). CDR3 amino acids: CASSRLAGETGELFF. The CDR3 nucleotides read TGTGCCAGTAGCAGACTAGCGGGAGAAACCGGGGAGCTGTTTTTT.

The rearrangement joins TRBV7-2 to TRBJ1-2; maybe TRBD1 (6 bases). The germline V and J ends were trimmed by 5 bases and 8 bases, with 18 bases remaining between them. This CDR3 comprises 14 residues. Germline V gene data show CDR1 as SGHTA and CDR2 as FQGNSA. CDR3 sequence: CASSPTVGGGGYTF. The CDR3 DNA reads TGTGCCAGCAGCCCAACCGTGGGAGGGGGAGGCTACACCTTC.

In its sample, this clone was seen once. The rearrangement joins TRBV6-5 to TRBJ2-1, with D perhaps matching TRBD2 (7 bases). Germline V gene lookup returns CDR1 MNHEY and CDR2 SVGAGI. This CDR3 region has 14 residues. V was trimmed by 6 bases and J by 8 bases, leaving 17 bases between them. The CDR3 DNA reads TGTGCCAGCAGCAGAGGGACGGGGGGCCATGAGCAGTTCTTC. It encodes CASSRGTGGHEQFF.